The subject of this entry is one T cell receptor beta chain. Its antigen remains unidentified. These data come from a study of cytomegalovirus exposure and HLA in healthy donors. Looking at the study overall: Earlier work reported 90 million to 120 million unique TCR beta sequences from roughly 180 million T cells. General study points: Three CMV-associated chains proved CMV antigen-specific in vitro. The investigators catalogued 160 or so TCR beta chains as cytomegalovirus-associated.

The CDR3 is 16 residues long. Germline trimming cut 3 bases from V and 0 bases from J; bases unmatched to any gene: 6. Germline V lookup: CDR1 SGHRS, CDR2 YFSETQ. The PCR employed 60 Vbeta primers together with 13 Jbeta primers. Repertoires were generated with immunoSEQ multiplex PCR, while TCRdb's copy carries only in-frame clones and drops some. This sample carries roughly 150,000 clones, 75% to 90% of them seen once, and the ten largest clones take about 2.1%. This chain joins TRBV5-1 and TRBJ2-7; 10 positions match TRBD2. The source is a woman under 30 in good health and CMV-seronegative. Input material: PBMCs. CDR3 residues: CASSWLPSGGSYEQYF. CDR3 nucleotides: TGCGCCAGCAGCTGGTTACCTAGCGGGGGCTCCTACGAGCAGTACTTC.